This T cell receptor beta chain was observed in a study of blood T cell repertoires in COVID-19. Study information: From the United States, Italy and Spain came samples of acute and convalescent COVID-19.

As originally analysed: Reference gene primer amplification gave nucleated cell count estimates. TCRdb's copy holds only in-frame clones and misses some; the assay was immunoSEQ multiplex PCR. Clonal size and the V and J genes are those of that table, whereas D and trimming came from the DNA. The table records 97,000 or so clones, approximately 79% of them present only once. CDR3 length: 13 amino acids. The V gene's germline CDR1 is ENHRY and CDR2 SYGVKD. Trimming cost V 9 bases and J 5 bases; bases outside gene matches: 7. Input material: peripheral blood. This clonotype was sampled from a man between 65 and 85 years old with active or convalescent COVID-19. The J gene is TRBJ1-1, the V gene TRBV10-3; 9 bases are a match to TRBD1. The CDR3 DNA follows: TGTGCCATAACACAGGGGGCGCGGACTGAAGCTTTCTTT. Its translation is CAITQGARTEAFF.